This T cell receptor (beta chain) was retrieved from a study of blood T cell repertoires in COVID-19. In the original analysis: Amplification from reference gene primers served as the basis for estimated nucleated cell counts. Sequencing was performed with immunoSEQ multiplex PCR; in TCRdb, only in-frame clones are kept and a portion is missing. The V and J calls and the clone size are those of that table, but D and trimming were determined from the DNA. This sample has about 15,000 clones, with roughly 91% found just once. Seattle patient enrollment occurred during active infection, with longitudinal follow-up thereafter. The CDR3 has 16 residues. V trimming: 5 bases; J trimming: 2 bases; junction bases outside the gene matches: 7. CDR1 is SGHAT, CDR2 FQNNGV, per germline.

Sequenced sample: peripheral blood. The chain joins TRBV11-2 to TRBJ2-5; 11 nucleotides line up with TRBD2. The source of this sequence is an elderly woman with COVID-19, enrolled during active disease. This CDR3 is CASSIPLAGGQETQYF. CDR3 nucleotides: TGTGCCAGCAGCATCCCTTTAGCGGGGGGGCAAGAGACCCAGTACTTC.